One sample yielded the 28 T cell receptor beta chains listed below, sequenced in a study of blood T cell repertoires in COVID-19. Clones were read by immunoSEQ multiplex PCR, and TCRdb kept only the in-frame ones, dropping some. The sample shows around 380,000 clones, 70% to 85% of them seen only once. Sequenced material: peripheral blood. The receptors were gathered from a human donor with acute or convalescent COVID-19. The donor label of this sample is uncertain.

The chain has TRBV7-9 and TRBJ1-3, with 9 bases fitting TRBD1. Trimming took 4 bases from V and 2 from J; bases not matched to a gene: 6. The CDR3 consists of 16 residues. CDR1 is SEHNR and CDR2 is FQNEAQ in the germline V gene (reference sequence). The CDR3 protein is CASSSLDRGTGNTIYF. The CDR3 DNA reads TGTGCCAGCAGCTCACTCGACAGGGGGACTGGAAACACCATATATTTT.

This clone was picked up one time. This chain joins TRBV5-1 and TRBJ2-5; 8 nucleotides agree with TRBD2. The CDR3 is 15 amino acids. CDR1 is SGHRS, CDR2 YFSETQ, per germline. With 0 bases clipped from V and 5 bases from J, the junction kept 6 bases outside the gene matches. This chain's CDR3 is CASSLDGRGVETQYF. CDR3 in DNA: TGCGCCAGCAGCTTGGACGGGCGGGGGGTTGAGACCCAGTACTTC.

The chain joins TRBV30 to TRBJ1-1; 8 bases are a match to TRBD1. J was trimmed by 5 bases and V by 6 bases; bases with no gene match: 8. This CDR3 region has 13 residues. CDR1 is GTSNPN and CDR2 is SVGIG in the germline V gene (reference sequence). The CDR3 sequence is CACDQGARTEAFF. The CDR3 bases are TGTGCCTGTGACCAGGGGGCTCGGACTGAAGCTTTCTTT.

Concerning this clone itself: At one boundary the junction diverges from the germline segment, which might be a read error. The V call is TRBV7-9, the J call TRBJ1-1; D not certain. The CDR3 is 11 residues long. Looked up from germline, CDR1 is SEHNR and CDR2 is FQNEAQ (reference sequence). The CDR3 region has the DNA TGTGCCAGCAGTCGAACAGCTGACGCTTTCTTT. The encoded protein is CASSRTADAFF.

The chain is built from TRBV30 and TRBJ1-3; D uncertain. The V gene lost 2 bases and the J gene lost 0 bases, with 14 bases spanning the gap. The CDR3 has 16 residues. Germline CDR1 is GTSNPN and CDR2 is SVGIG (reference sequence). As DNA, the CDR3 is TGTGCCTGGAGTACCGGGGTAGGCAGCTCTGGAAACACCATATATTTT. Translated: CAWSTGVGSSGNTIYF.

The chain recombines TRBV19 with TRBJ2-3; 7 nucleotides line up with TRBD2. The CDR3 loop spans 14 amino acids. From germline, CDR1 is LNHDA and CDR2 SQIVND (reference sequence). J was trimmed by 4 bases and V by 3 bases; bases with no gene match: 4. The CDR3 DNA is TGTGCCAGTAGTATGGGGAGGGCACCAGATACGCAGTATTTT. Protein sequence: CASSMGRAPDTQYF.

The J gene is TRBJ1-1, the V gene TRBV27; 9 nucleotides align to TRBD1. The CDR3 sequence is 15 residues long. V was pared by 0 bases and J by 4 bases, with 3 bases of the junction left unmatched. The germline V gene has CDR1 MNHEY and CDR2 SMNVEV (reference sequence). CDR3 coding DNA: TGTGCCAGCAGTTTATCACCGACAGGGGGCACTGAAGCTTTCTTT. Its translation is CASSLSPTGGTEAFF.

There are a few counts of this clone. The rearrangement joins TRBV7-2 to TRBJ1-6, with D unclear. V gave up 1 base and J gave up 7 bases, with 11 bases separating them. The V gene's germline CDR1 is SGHTA and CDR2 FQGNSA. The CDR3 is 15 residues long. The CDR3 sequence is CASSLDSMLNSPLHF. CDR3 nucleotide sequence: TGTGCCAGCAGCTTAGATTCTATGTTGAATTCACCCCTCCACTTT.

The table lists this clone with a count of one. The chain uses TRBV6-6 and TRBJ1-6, with D possibly being TRBD1 (6 bases). Trimming left V 2 bases short and J 4 bases short, with 12 bases between. Germline CDR1 MNHNY, CDR2 SVGAGI (reference sequence). The CDR3 totals 16 residues. The CDR3 here is CASSYSGQIYNSPLHF. CDR3 nucleotide sequence: TGTGCCAGCAGTTACAGCGGACAGATTTATAATTCACCCCTCCACTTT.

The J gene is TRBJ2-7, the V gene TRBV28; TRBD1 aligns across 9 bases. The V segment lost 5 bases and the J segment 3 bases; nucleotides outside the gene matches: 5. The CDR3 has 14 amino acids. The germline V gene has CDR1 MDHEN and CDR2 SYDVKM. CDR3 DNA: TGTGCCAGCAGTGTCACAGGGGGCCACTACGAGCAGTACTTC. Its protein is CASSVTGGHYEQYF.

This clone was seen just once. This rearrangement joins TRBV28 to TRBJ1-3; possible D gene TRBD1, 5 bases. Germline CDR1 and CDR2: MDHEN and SYDVKM. This CDR3 has 15 amino acids. Between the trimmed V and J ends, which lost 5 bases and 0 bases, there was a span of 11 bases. CDR3 sequence (DNA): TGTGCCAGCAGTCCTGACAGCCTCTCTGGAAACACCATATATTTT. It codes for CASSPDSLSGNTIYF.

The chain recombines TRBV6-5 with TRBJ2-1; D is uncertain. Germline assignment: CDR1 MNHEY and CDR2 SVGAGI. V lost 4 bases to trimming and J lost 10 bases, with 14 bases between them. The CDR3 has 13 residues. The CDR3 bases are TGTGCCAGCAGTTCTCTAGGCGCCGCCGAGCAGTTCTTC. As protein: CASSSLGAAEQFF.

The gene calls are TRBV12-3 or TRBV12-4 and TRBJ1-1; D is ambiguous. The germline V and J ends were trimmed by 5 bases and 1 base, with 8 bases remaining between them. The CDR3 runs 13 residues. CDR3 in amino acids: CASSLQPNTEAFF. CDR3 in DNA: TGTGCCAGCAGTCTACAGCCGAACACTGAAGCTTTCTTT.

This chain's CDR3 is CASSLGSRELFF. The CDR3 nucleotides read TGCGCCAGCAGCTTGGGTAGCCGGGAGCTGTTTTTT. This chain joins TRBV5-1 and TRBJ2-2; D is undetermined. V was cut by 0 bases and J by 9 bases, with 6 bases left in between. Germline V gene data show CDR1 as SGHRS and CDR2 as YFSETQ. The CDR3 sequence is 12 residues long. Supplemented by reference TRBV5-1 and TRBJ2-2, the full variable domain reads KAGVTQTPRYLIKTRGQQVTLSCSPISGHRSVSWYQQTPGQGLQFLFEYFSETQRNKGNFPGRFSGRQFSNSRSEMNVSTLELGDSALYLCASSLGSRELFFGEGSRLTVL.

The chain is built from TRBV15 and TRBJ2-3; possible D gene TRBD2, 6 bases. Germline V gives CDR1 LNHNV, CDR2 YYDKDF (reference sequence). This CDR3 has 14 residues. The germline V and J ends were trimmed by 2 bases and 5 bases, with 11 bases remaining between them. In DNA form, the CDR3 reads TGTGCCACCAGCAGAACCCACGGGGGAGATACGCAGTATTTT. Its translation: CATSRTHGGDTQYF.

The chain couples TRBV7-8 to TRBJ2-1; TRBD2 matches at 10 bases. The trim removed 2 bases at V and 8 bases at J, leaving 6 bases unmatched. The V gene's germline CDR1 is SGHVS and CDR2 FQNEAQ. This CDR3 is built from 15 residues. In DNA, the CDR3 is TGTGCCAGCAGCTTATTAGTCCTAGCGGGAGATGAGCAGTTCTTC. It specifies CASSLLVLAGDEQFF.

This clone was detected a few times. V gene TRBV30 combines with J gene TRBJ1-1; D not resolved. CDR1 GTSNPN and CDR2 SVGIG come from the germline V gene (reference sequence). The CDR3 length is 11 residues. With 0 bases removed from V and 10 bases from J, the gap between germline ends came to 9 bases. The CDR3 loop is CAWSVRSRAFF. CDR3 bases: TGTGCCTGGAGTGTCCGGAGCAGAGCTTTCTTT. The full variable domain, its missing parts supplied by reference TRBV30 and TRBJ1-1, is SQTIHQWPATLVQPVGSPLSLECTVEGTSNPNLYWYRQAAGRGLQLLFYSVGIGQISSEVPQNLSASRPQDRQFILSSKKLLLSDSGFYLCAWSVRSRAFFGQGTRLTVV.

The CDR3, as DNA: TGTGCCAGTAGTATAGCGGAGGACACTGAAGCTTTCTTT. Translated: CASSIAEDTEAFF. This chain connects TRBV19 to TRBJ1-1; D is unresolved. V was trimmed by 1 base and J by 3 bases, leaving 6 bases between them. The CDR3 runs to 13 residues. The germline gives CDR1 LNHDA, CDR2 SQIVND (reference sequence).

J is TRBJ2-2 and V is TRBV7-8; no reliable D call. Germline V lookup: CDR1 SGHVS, CDR2 FQNEAQ. The CDR3 sequence is 17 residues long. V dropped 5 bases and J dropped 0 bases, with 16 bases sitting between them. The chain's CDR3 is CASSHMRLNSNTGELFF. CDR3 bases: TGTGCCAGCAGCCATATGAGACTTAACTCGAACACCGGGGAGCTGTTTTTT.

This clone was recorded once. The rearrangement joins TRBV7-9 to TRBJ2-7; possible D gene TRBD2, 5 bases. The CDR3 runs 14 residues. The V gene lost 2 bases and the J gene lost 0 bases, with 8 bases spanning the gap. Germline V gives CDR1 SEHNR, CDR2 FQNEAQ (reference sequence). The CDR3 DNA reads as TGTGCCAGCAGCTTAAGCGGACTCTCCTACGAGCAGTACTTC. Encoded protein: CASSLSGLSYEQYF.

This clone was observed once. This sequence joins TRBV11-2 and TRBJ2-2, with 7 bases identical to TRBD1. Trimming cost V 8 bases and J 5 bases; bases outside gene matches: 8. This CDR3 region has 14 residues. The germline gives CDR1 SGHAT, CDR2 FQNNGV. The CDR3 nucleotides are TGTGCCAGCGCCGACAGGGAGTTGACCGGGGAGCTGTTTTTT. Translated: CASADRELTGELFF.

The rearrangement links TRBV28 to TRBJ2-3, with 8 bases identical to TRBD2. The CDR3 extends over 14 amino acids. The V gene end was trimmed by 8 bases and the J gene end by 4 bases; junction bases not matched to a gene: 8. Germline V CDR1 and CDR2: MDHEN, SYDVKM. CDR3 sequence (DNA): TGTGCCAGCGGGGGTAGCGGGGTCTCAGATACGCAGTATTTT. Protein: CASGGSGVSDTQYF.

This clone has just a few counts. The chain combines TRBV6-5 with TRBJ2-1; weak D call: TRBD2 (6 bases). V was trimmed by 4 bases and J by 0 bases, leaving 7 bases between them. CDR3 length: 14 residues. Germline assignment: CDR1 MNHEY and CDR2 SVGAGI. DNA for the CDR3: TGTGCCAGCAGTTTGGGAGGCTCCTACAATGAGCAGTTCTTC. This encodes CASSLGGSYNEQFF.

This clone was seen only once. The chain links TRBV6-5 to TRBJ1-1, with D possibly being TRBD1 (5 bases). Germline V gene lookup returns CDR1 MNHEY and CDR2 SVGAGI. The CDR3 is made up of 13 amino acids. V was shortened by 6 bases and J by 2 bases, with 10 bases between the two germline ends. CDR3 loop: CASRYQGNTEAFF. The CDR3 region has the DNA TGTGCCAGCAGGTACCAGGGAAACACTGAAGCTTTCTTT.

This clone was observed once. The gene calls are TRBV18 and TRBJ1-3, with D perhaps TRBD1 (6 bases). The CDR3 spans 17 residues. Trimming took off 3 bases at V and 4 bases at J, with 19 bases between the two ends. The germline V gene has CDR1 KGHSH and CDR2 LQKENI. CDR3 sequence: CASSPIQGAEIGNTIYF. The CDR3 coding sequence is TGTGCCAGCTCACCGATACAGGGCGCAGAGATAGGAAACACCATATATTTT.

The chain has TRBV6-1 and TRBJ1-5; D may be TRBD1 (5 bases). Germline loops: CDR1 MNHNS, CDR2 SASEGT. There are 15 residues in the CDR3. The V and J ends lost 0 bases and 3 bases respectively, with 9 bases between them. CDR3 DNA sequence: TGTGCCAGCAGTGAAGCGGGGGGAGTCAATCAGCCCCAGCATTTT. The encoded protein is CASSEAGGVNQPQHF.

The gene calls are TRBV10-3 and TRBJ1-4; weak D call: TRBD1 (5 bases). The CDR3 spans 13 residues. Trimming shortened V by 11 bases and J by 3 bases, and 13 bases separated the two germline ends. The germline gives CDR1 ENHRY, CDR2 SYGVKD. CDR3 sequence: CASSGGANEKLFF. The CDR3 coding sequence is TGTGCCTCCAGCGGGGGAGCTAATGAAAAACTGTTTTTT.

The J gene is TRBJ1-2, the V gene TRBV19; D is perhaps TRBD1 (5 bases). The CDR3 has 13 amino acids. V shed 4 bases and J shed 2 bases, with 8 bases lying between them. Looked up from germline, CDR1 is LNHDA and CDR2 is SQIVND (reference sequence). The CDR3 is CASSTQANYGYTF. In nucleotides, the CDR3 is TGTGCCAGTAGTACACAGGCCAACTATGGCTACACCTTC.